This T cell receptor beta chain was identified in a study of T cell responses to AZD1222 COVID-19 vaccine. Study-level findings and limits: The donors showed a predominance of white British ancestry and of females, with possible underestimation of clonal diversity.

The protocol was immunoSEQ multiplex PCR, while the TCRdb copy is restricted to in-frame clones and leaves out a portion. The sample contains about 150,000 clones, 92% of which appear only once. Comments on this clone: Its antigen remains unidentified.

The CDR3 contains 16 residues. Germline CDR1 MNHEY, CDR2 SMNVEV (reference sequence). V was shortened by 6 bases and J by 1 base, with 19 bases between the two germline ends. The starting material was peripheral blood, obtained 28 days after the second AZD1222 dose. The chain employs TRBV27 and TRBJ2-7; D is perhaps TRBD2 (5 bases). This receptor was obtained from an adult who received the AZD1222 COVID-19 vaccine. CDR3: CASSKRLGDVSYEQYF. For the CDR3, the DNA is TGTGCCAGCAGCAAAAGGTTGGGAGACGTATCCTACGAGCAGTACTTC.